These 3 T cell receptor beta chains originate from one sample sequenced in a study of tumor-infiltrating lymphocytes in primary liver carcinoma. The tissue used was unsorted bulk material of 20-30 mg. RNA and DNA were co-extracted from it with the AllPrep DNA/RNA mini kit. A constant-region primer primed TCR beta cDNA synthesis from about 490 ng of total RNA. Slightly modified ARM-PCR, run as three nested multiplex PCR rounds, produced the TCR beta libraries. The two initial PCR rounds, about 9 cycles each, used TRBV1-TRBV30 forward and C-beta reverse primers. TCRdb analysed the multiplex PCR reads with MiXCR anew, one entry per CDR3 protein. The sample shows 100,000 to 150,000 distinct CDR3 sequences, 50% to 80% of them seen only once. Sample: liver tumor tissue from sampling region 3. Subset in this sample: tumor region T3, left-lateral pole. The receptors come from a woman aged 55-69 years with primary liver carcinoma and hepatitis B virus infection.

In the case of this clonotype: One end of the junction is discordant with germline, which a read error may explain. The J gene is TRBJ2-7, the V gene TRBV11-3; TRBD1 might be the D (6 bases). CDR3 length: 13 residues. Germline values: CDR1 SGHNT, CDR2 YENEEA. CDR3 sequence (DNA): TGTGCCAGCAGTATCACAGGGTATCACGAGCAGCGCTTC. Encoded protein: CASSITGYHEQRF.

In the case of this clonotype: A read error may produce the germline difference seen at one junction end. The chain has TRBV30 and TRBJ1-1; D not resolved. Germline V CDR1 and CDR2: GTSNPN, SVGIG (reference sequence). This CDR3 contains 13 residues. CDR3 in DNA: TGTGTCTGGAGTGTACGAGTGAACACTGAAGCTTTCTTT. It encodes CVWSVRVNTEAFF. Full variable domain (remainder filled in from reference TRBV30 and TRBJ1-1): SQTIHQWPATLVQPVGSPLSLECTVEGTSNPNLYWYRQAAGRGLQLLFYSVGIGQISSEVPQNLSASRPQDRQFILSSKKLLLSDSGFYLCVWSVRVNTEAFFGQGTRLTVV.

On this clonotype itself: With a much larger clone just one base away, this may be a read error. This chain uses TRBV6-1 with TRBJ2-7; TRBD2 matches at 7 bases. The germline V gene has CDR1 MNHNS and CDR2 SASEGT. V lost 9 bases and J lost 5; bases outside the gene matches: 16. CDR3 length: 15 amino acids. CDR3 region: CARRAPRGERNEQYF. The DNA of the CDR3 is TGTGCCAGGAGGGCCCCTCGGGGGGAACGGAACGAGCAGTACTTC.